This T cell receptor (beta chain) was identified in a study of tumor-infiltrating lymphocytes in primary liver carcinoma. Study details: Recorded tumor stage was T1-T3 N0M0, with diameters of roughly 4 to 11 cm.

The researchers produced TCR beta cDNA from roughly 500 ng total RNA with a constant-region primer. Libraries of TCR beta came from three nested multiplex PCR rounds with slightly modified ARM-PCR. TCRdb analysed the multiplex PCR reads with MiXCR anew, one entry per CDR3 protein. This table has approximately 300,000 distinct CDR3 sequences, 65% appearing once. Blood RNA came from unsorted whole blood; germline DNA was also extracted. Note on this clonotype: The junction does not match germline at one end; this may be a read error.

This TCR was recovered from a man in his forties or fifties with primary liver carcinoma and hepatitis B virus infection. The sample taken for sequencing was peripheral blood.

As DNA, the CDR3 is TGTGTCAGCAACCGGCTTGTGGAGAGTGAAAAACTGTTTTTT. It codes for CVSNRLVESEKLFF. The chain links TRBV6-6 to TRBJ1-4, with no clear D. CDR1 and CDR2 (germline): MNHNY, SVGAGI (reference sequence). The CDR3 consists of 14 residues.